The present entry profiles one TCR beta chain with its context. The total RNA that was extracted per sample amounted to at least 5.5 micrograms. The source of the sample is a study of blood T cells in healthy people across ages. Sample-barcoded 5' priming and a J-beta primer mix drove a second PCR of 7 to 11 cycles. MiXCR, applied by TCRdb to the 5' RACE reads, yields one record per CDR3 protein. The sample shows roughly 550,000 distinct CDR3 sequences, 20% to 30% of them seen only once. J gave up 3 bases and V 5 bases, and 6 bases lay outside the gene matches. Looked up from germline, CDR1 is SEHNR and CDR2 is FQNEAQ (reference sequence). The CDR3 is 15 amino acids. Separately, the same data were catalogued under a study of T cells of mothers and their children. That paper notes: About 2.8 million TCR beta reads per child versus over 9.5 million per mother. Microchimeric T cell clones that persisted were not detected.

The sample was blood. The sequence derives from a boy aged 5-17 years in good health. This chain connects TRBV7-9 to TRBJ1-2; TRBD1 matches at 10 bases. In DNA form, the CDR3 reads TGTGCCAGCAGCCCAGAGGGGACAGGGGACTATGGCTACACCTTC. Amino acids: CASSPEGTGDYGYTF.